The clone carrying this TCR beta chain came up many times. Time point given: patch test 2, 6 weeks after DPC sensitization. Treatment of the sample: therapeutic diphenylcyclopropenone sensitization with weekly scalp DPC. Per the authors' pipeline: The number of TCRs in each sample had a median of about 96,000 and spanned roughly 23,224 to 750,000. TCRdb called the RACE reads again in MiXCR, with one record for every CDR3 protein. TCRdb's processing, not the authors' own work, is the source of the V and J calls. The repertoire holds tens of thousands of distinct CDR3 sequences, 9.5% to 10% seen once, with 1.7% in the top ten. This specimen belongs to a study of human T cells and chemical hapten exposure. Study-level background: Skin of the upper inner arm, about 2 cm by about 2 cm, received 2% DPC for sensitization.

The sequence was obtained from a woman between 50 and 59 years old with alopecia areata. Some clones in this sample may be carry-over from other donors' samples. Material: whole blood, obtained in connection with sensitization to the hapten diphenylcyclopropenone (DPC).

CDR3 in amino acids: CASLTGREQFF. The CDR3 DNA reads TGTGCCAGCCTAACCGGCCGGGAGCAGTTCTTC. This rearrangement joins TRBV6-1 to TRBJ2-1, with D unclear. Trimming cost V 8 bases and J 10 bases, with 12 bases left between them. The CDR3 runs to 11 residues. Germline CDR1 MNHNS, CDR2 SASEGT.